A single sample gave rise to the 9 T cell receptor beta chains below, sequenced in a study of blood T cells in healthy people across ages (dated by TCRdb to about 2015). Library preparation used 5' RACE. Sequencing was carried out with an Illumina HiSeq 2500. A second PCR of 7 to 11 cycles was performed with a sample-barcoded 5' primer and a J-beta primer mix. The public reads were quality trimmed at Q25 with fastp and then assembled into clones with MiXCR by TCRdb, keeping productive beta chains. Every distinct CDR3 protein forms one entry, paired with its most common genes and DNA. The sample includes about 1.1 million distinct CDR3 sequences, with 35% to 40% observed a single time. The ten largest clones take up about 12% of the sample. Source material: blood. Every receptor here comes from a young man in good health.

The chain carries TRBV5-5 and TRBJ1-1; possibly TRBD1 for D (5 bases). CDR3 size: 13 residues. Trimming cost V 4 bases and J 12 bases, with 19 bases left between them. Germline V gene sequence: CDR1 SGHKS, CDR2 YYEKEE (reference sequence). CDR3: CASSNPTGQITFF. For the CDR3, the DNA is TGTGCCAGCAGCAACCCGACGGGGCAAATAACTTTCTTT.

This clonotype is a singleton in its sample. The chain recombines TRBV7-2 with TRBJ2-1; D gene uncertain. V was clipped by 3 bases and J by 8 bases, with 8 bases between them. CDR3 length: 12 amino acids. Germline assignment: CDR1 SGHTA and CDR2 FQGNSA. CDR3 amino acids: CASSLTLYEQFF. DNA for the CDR3: TGTGCCAGCAGCTTGACACTTTATGAGCAGTTCTTC.

This clonotype was seen more than once but under ten times. J is TRBJ2-5 and V is TRBV3-1; D not resolved. This CDR3 has 14 amino acids. The germline V gene has CDR1 LGHDT and CDR2 YNNKEL (reference sequence). Trimming pared 8 bases from V and 5 bases from J, leaving 18 bases between. CDR3 residues: CASAPPLGRETQYF. CDR3 coding DNA: TGTGCCAGCGCCCCGCCTTTGGGCAGGGAGACCCAGTACTTC.

The chain has TRBV7-2 and TRBJ2-4, with a tentative D call TRBD2 (5 bases). The CDR3 runs to 14 residues. V lost 5 bases and J 7 bases, leaving 15 bases between the germline ends. Germline V gene data show CDR1 as SGHTA and CDR2 as FQGNSA. For the CDR3, the DNA is TGTGCCAGCAGCGTAGGTTCTAGCCGGAACATTCAGTACTTC. This gives the protein CASSVGSSRNIQYF.

The chain joins TRBV20-1 to TRBJ1-3; D is undetermined. Germline V lookup: CDR1 DFQATT, CDR2 SNEGSKA (reference sequence). This CDR3 comprises 15 residues. V lost 4 bases and J 0 bases, leaving 13 bases between the germline ends. CDR3 bases: TGCAGTGCTAAAGTTCCCAGCTTCTCTGGAAACACCATATATTTT. Translating gives CSAKVPSFSGNTIYF.

The chain recombines TRBV7-2 with TRBJ1-1; no clear D gene. With 2 bases removed from V and 4 bases from J, the gap between germline ends came to 11 bases. The CDR3 totals 14 residues. The germline CDR1 and CDR2 sequences are SGHTA and FQGNSA. CDR3 residues: CASSLNGLGTEAFF. The CDR3, as DNA: TGTGCCAGCAGCTTAAACGGTTTGGGCACTGAAGCTTTCTTT.

The rearrangement links TRBV29-1 to TRBJ1-1; D is unresolved. Germline CDR1 is SQVTM and CDR2 is ANQGSEA. This CDR3 is built from 14 residues. V lost 3 bases to trimming and J lost 7 bases, with 18 bases between them. The CDR3 loop reads CSVETPQAGVEAFF. DNA for the CDR3: TGCAGCGTTGAGACTCCCCAGGCCGGGGTTGAAGCTTTCTTT. Full variable domain (remainder filled in from reference TRBV29-1 and TRBJ1-1): SAVISQKPSRDICQRGTSLTIQCQVDSQVTMMFWYRQQPGQSLTLIATANQGSEATYESGFVIDKFPISRPNLTFSTLTVSNMSPEDSSIYLCSVETPQAGVEAFFGQGTRLTVV.

In this sample, this clonotype turned up a few times. The junction and the germline gene differ at one end; a read error may be behind it. This chain joins TRBV7-7 and TRBJ2-1; D might be TRBD2 (6 bases). The CDR3 has 14 amino acids. CDR1 and CDR2 from the germline V gene are SSHAT and FNYEAQ (reference sequence). The CDR3 sequence: CASSSGTLGNEQFF. CDR3 bases: TGTGCTAGCAGCTCGGGGACTTTGGGCAATGAGCAGTTCTTC.

The chain combines TRBV4-3 with TRBJ1-2, with 7 bases aligning to TRBD1. Germline CDR1 is LGHNA and CDR2 is YSLEER. V shed 2 bases and J 6 bases; nucleotides not matched to a gene: 6. This CDR3 is built from 14 residues. The CDR3 is CASSQPGQADGYTF. The CDR3 region has the DNA TGCGCCAGCAGCCAACCTGGACAGGCAGATGGCTACACCTTC.